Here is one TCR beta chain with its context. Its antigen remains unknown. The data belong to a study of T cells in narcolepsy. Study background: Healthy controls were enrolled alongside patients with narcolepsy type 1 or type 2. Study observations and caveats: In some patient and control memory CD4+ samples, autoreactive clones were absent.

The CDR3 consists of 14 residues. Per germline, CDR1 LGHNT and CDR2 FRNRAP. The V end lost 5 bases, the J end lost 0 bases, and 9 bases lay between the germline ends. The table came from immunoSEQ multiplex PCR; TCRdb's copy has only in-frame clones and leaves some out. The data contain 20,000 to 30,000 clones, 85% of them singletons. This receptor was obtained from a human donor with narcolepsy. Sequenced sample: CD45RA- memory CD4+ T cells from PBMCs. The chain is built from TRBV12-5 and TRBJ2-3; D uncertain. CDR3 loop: CASGPDTSTDTQYF. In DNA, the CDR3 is TGTGCTAGTGGTCCTGACACTAGCACAGATACGCAGTATTTT.